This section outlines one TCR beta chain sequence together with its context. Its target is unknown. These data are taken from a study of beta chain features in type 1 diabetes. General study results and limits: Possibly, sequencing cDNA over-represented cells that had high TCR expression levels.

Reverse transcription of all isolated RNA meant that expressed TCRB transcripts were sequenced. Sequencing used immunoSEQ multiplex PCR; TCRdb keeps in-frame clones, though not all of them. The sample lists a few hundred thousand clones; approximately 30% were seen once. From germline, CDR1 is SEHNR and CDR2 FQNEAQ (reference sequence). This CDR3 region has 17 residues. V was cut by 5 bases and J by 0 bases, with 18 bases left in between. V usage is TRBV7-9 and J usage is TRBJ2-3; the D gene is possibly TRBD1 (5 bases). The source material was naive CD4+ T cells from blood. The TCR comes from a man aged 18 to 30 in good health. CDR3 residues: CASSRLRTTSSTDTQYF. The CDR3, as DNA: TGTGCCAGCAGCCGCCTCAGGACAACGAGTAGCACAGATACGCAGTATTTT.